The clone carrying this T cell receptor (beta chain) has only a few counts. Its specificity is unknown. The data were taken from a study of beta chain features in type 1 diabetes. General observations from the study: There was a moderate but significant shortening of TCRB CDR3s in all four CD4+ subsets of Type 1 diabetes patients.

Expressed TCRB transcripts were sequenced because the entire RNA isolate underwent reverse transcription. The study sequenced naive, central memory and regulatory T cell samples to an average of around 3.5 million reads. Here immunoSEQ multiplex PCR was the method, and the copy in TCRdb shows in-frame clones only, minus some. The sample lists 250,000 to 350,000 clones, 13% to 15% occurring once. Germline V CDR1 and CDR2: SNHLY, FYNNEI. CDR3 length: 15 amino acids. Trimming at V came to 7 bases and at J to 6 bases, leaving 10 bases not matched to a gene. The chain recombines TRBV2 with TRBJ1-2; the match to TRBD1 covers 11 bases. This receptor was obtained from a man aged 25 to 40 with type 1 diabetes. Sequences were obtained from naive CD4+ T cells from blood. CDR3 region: CASIIRDRGLNGYTF. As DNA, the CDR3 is TGTGCCAGCATCATCCGGGACAGGGGGTTGAATGGCTACACCTTC.